This T cell receptor (beta chain) was found in a study of cytomegalovirus exposure and HLA in healthy donors. Use of 60 Vbeta and 13 Jbeta primers characterized the PCR. Profiling relied on immunoSEQ multiplex PCR, and the TCRdb table lists in-frame clones only, not all of them. The table records 150,000 to 200,000 clones, nearly 80% of them present only once. The germline CDR1 and CDR2 sequences are MDHEN and SYDVKM. This CDR3 is 15 amino acids long. Trimming took off 7 bases at V and 7 bases at J, with 20 bases between the two ends. V is TRBV28 and J is TRBJ1-5; unclear D gene. Sequenced sample: PBMCs. This receptor was taken from a man aged 45-65 years in good health and CMV-seropositive. The CDR3 here is CASIERGVGGQPQHF. The CDR3 nucleotides are TGTGCCAGCATCGAACGGGGAGTAGGAGGGCAGCCCCAGCATTTT.